One sample yielded the 26 T cell receptor beta chains listed below, sequenced in a study of beta chain features in type 1 diabetes. As every portion of the isolated RNA was reverse transcribed, the sequencing read expressed TCRB transcripts. Sequencing used immunoSEQ multiplex PCR; TCRdb keeps in-frame clones, though not all of them. The sample holds some 150,000 clones; 11% are singletons and the top ten take roughly 2%. The specimen sequenced was central memory CD4+ T cells from blood. These TCRs come from a young man in good health.

This clone has more than one count but fewer than ten. The rearrangement uses TRBV2 and TRBJ2-7; TRBD2 might be the D (6 bases). The CDR3 has 9 amino acids. Per germline, CDR1 SNHLY and CDR2 FYNNEI. Trimming took 10 bases from V and 7 from J, leaving 8 bases between them. The CDR3 here is CATREEQYF. CDR3 in DNA: TGTGCCACCCGGGAGGAGCAGTACTTC. Drawing the rest from reference TRBV2 and TRBJ2-7, the complete variable domain is EPEVTQTPSHQVTQMGQEVILRCVPISNHLYFYWYRQILGQKVEFLVSFYNNEISEKSEIFDDQFSVERPDGSNFTLKIRSTKLEDSAMYFCATREEQYFGPGTRLTVT.

The chain is built from TRBV30 and TRBJ2-7, with TRBD1 matching over 8 bases. CDR1 GTSNPN and CDR2 SVGIG come from the germline V gene (reference sequence). J lost 0 bases, V lost 5 bases, and 6 bases had no gene match. This CDR3 is built from 14 residues. DNA of the CDR3: TGTGCCTGGGACAGGGGCGCCTCCTCCTACGAGCAGTACTTC. It translates to CAWDRGASSYEQYF.

The V call is TRBV15, the J call TRBJ1-2; no clear D gene. Germline assignment: CDR1 LNHNV and CDR2 YYDKDF (reference sequence). The CDR3 extends over 14 amino acids. V lost 0 bases and J lost 4, with 9 bases in between. This chain's CDR3 is CATSRDRATYGYTF. The CDR3 DNA sequence: TGTGCCACCAGCAGAGATCGGGCGACCTATGGCTACACCTTC.

The chain has TRBV27 and TRBJ1-6; D is unclear. This CDR3 has 15 amino acids. V gave up 6 bases and J gave up 7 bases, with 16 bases separating them. CDR1 and CDR2 (germline): MNHEY, SMNVEV (reference sequence). DNA for the CDR3: TGTGCCAGCAGCTTCCAGCCGACGGGGAATTCACCCCTCCACTTT. This encodes CASSFQPTGNSPLHF.

The V call is TRBV7-2, the J call TRBJ2-7; 7 positions match TRBD1. Per germline, CDR1 SGHTA and CDR2 FQGNSA. The CDR3 loop spans 15 amino acids. With 0 bases clipped from V and 6 bases from J, the junction kept 8 bases outside the gene matches. The CDR3 sequence is CASSLALQGLREQYF. Here the CDR3 DNA reads TGTGCCAGCAGCTTAGCACTACAGGGGTTACGCGAGCAGTACTTC.

The V gene is TRBV29-1, the J gene TRBJ2-1; TRBD2 might be the D (6 bases). The CDR3 has 12 residues. V lost 3 bases and J lost 6, with 9 bases in between. Germline V gives CDR1 SQVTM, CDR2 ANQGSEA. DNA for the CDR3: TGCAGCGTTGAGAGGAGGGCCAATGAGCAGTTCTTC. Translation gives CSVERRANEQFF.

The V call is TRBV10-3, the J call TRBJ2-5, with 8 positions matching TRBD2. The end of the DNA is better explained by TRBJ2-7, so the J call may be wrong. The CDR3 length is 12 residues. Germline values: CDR1 ENHRY, CDR2 SYGVKD. The CDR3 protein is CAISGGTYEQYF. The CDR3 DNA reads TGTGCCATCTCGGGGGGGACTTACGAGCAGTACTTC.

This clone showed up just a few times. The rearrangement uses TRBV29-1 and TRBJ2-3, with D possibly TRBD2 on 5 matching bases. Germline lookup yields CDR1 SQVTM and CDR2 ANQGSEA. V gave up 4 bases and J gave up 4 bases, with 18 bases separating them. This CDR3 has 15 residues. In DNA, the CDR3 is TGCAGCGTTGGTCCCCAGTCGGGGATCGCAGATACGCAGTATTTT. Encoded protein: CSVGPQSGIADTQYF.

The chain employs TRBV29-1 and TRBJ2-1, with D possibly being TRBD2 (5 bases). This CDR3 spans 14 amino acids. CDR1 is SQVTM, CDR2 ANQGSEA, per germline. The germline V and J ends were trimmed by 4 bases and 1 base, with 11 bases remaining between them. CDR3 DNA: TGCAGCGTTGGCGGTCGGGGTTCCTACAATGAGCAGTTCTTC. Residues: CSVGGRGSYNEQFF.

This clone was seen more than once but under ten times. The chain has TRBV7-2 and TRBJ2-1; TRBD1 aligns across 9 bases. The V segment lost 5 bases and the J segment 6 bases; nucleotides outside the gene matches: 5. Germline loops: CDR1 SGHTA, CDR2 FQGNSA. There are 14 residues in the CDR3. The CDR3 reads CASSPTTGGNEQFF. The CDR3 DNA follows: TGTGCCAGCAGCCCCACGACAGGGGGCAATGAGCAGTTCTTC.

In its sample, this clone was seen a few times. The chain joins TRBV9 to TRBJ1-6, with a weak D call TRBD1 (5 bases). Trimming shortened V by 5 bases and J by 8 bases, and 14 bases separated the two germline ends. The CDR3 is 14 amino acids. Germline V gene lookup returns CDR1 SGDLS and CDR2 YYNGEE. The CDR3 loop is CASRAGTVDSPLHF. The CDR3 DNA reads as TGTGCCAGCAGGGCCGGGACGGTCGATTCACCCCTCCACTTT. Full variable domain (remainder filled in from reference TRBV9 and TRBJ1-6): DSGVTQTPKHLITATGQRVTLRCSPRSGDLSVYWYQQSLDQGLQFLIQYYNGEERAKGNILERFSAQQFPDLHSELNLSSLELGDSALYFCASRAGTVDSPLHFGNGTRLTVT.

In regard to this clone: In the same sample, other DNA sequences code for this CDR3. V usage is TRBV9 and J usage is TRBJ2-5; D gene ambiguous. Germline-derived CDR1 and CDR2 are SGDLS and YYNGEE. The ends were cut back, 0 bases at V and 5 bases at J, with 8 bases in the middle. This CDR3 spans 13 amino acids. CDR3: CASSVGPKETQYF. For the CDR3, the DNA is TGTGCCAGCAGCGTAGGACCCAAGGAGACCCAGTACTTC.

This clone was seen more than once but under ten times. This chain connects TRBV10-3 to TRBJ1-4, with 7 bases matching TRBD1. Germline lookup yields CDR1 ENHRY and CDR2 SYGVKD. Trimming at V came to 5 bases and at J to 11 bases, leaving 5 bases not matched to a gene. The CDR3 spans 12 residues. The CDR3 reads CAISPDRDKLFF. In nucleotides, the CDR3 is TGTGCCATCAGTCCCGACAGGGATAAACTGTTTTTT.

This clone has just a few counts. The V and J genes are TRBV7-3 and TRBJ1-1, with a possible D match to TRBD1 (6 bases). This CDR3 has 13 residues. Germline V gene sequence: CDR1 SGHTA, CDR2 FQGTGA. V gave up 2 bases and J gave up 7 bases, with 11 bases separating them. In DNA, the CDR3 is TGTGCCAGCAGCTTACTTGGACAGAGTGAAGCTTTCTTT. Encoded protein: CASSLLGQSEAFF.

The chain recombines TRBV6-1 with TRBJ1-1, with unresolved D. V lost 2 bases and J 10 bases, leaving 17 bases between the germline ends. This CDR3 is built from 14 residues. CDR1 MNHNS and CDR2 SASEGT come from the germline V gene. The CDR3 region is CASSELAIGRRAFF. The CDR3 bases are TGTGCCAGCAGTGAACTCGCCATAGGGAGAAGAGCTTTCTTT.

This clone has just one count. The rearrangement joins TRBV7-2 to TRBJ2-3, with 7 bases aligning to TRBD2. V lost 5 bases to trimming and J lost 0 bases; unmatched junction nucleotides: 8. The CDR3 is 16 amino acids. CDR1 is SGHTA and CDR2 is FQGNSA in the germline V gene. In DNA form, the CDR3 reads TGTGCCAGCAGCCCCCCCGGACTAGTCAGCACAGATACGCAGTATTTT. Amino acid sequence: CASSPPGLVSTDTQYF.

This clone was seen a few times. The chain recombines TRBV2 with TRBJ1-2, with no clear D. The germline V gene has CDR1 SNHLY and CDR2 FYNNEI. The CDR3 is 12 amino acids. The V end was cut by 3 bases, the J end by 0 bases, with 2 bases between. CDR3 sequence (DNA): TGTGCCAGCAGTGAGCCTAACTATGGCTACACCTTC. This gives the protein CASSEPNYGYTF.

The table lists this clone with a few counts. The chain employs TRBV29-1 and TRBJ1-1; a weak D match, TRBD1 (5 bases). V was shortened by 7 bases and J by 5 bases, with 17 bases between the two germline ends. Per germline, CDR1 SQVTM and CDR2 ANQGSEA. There are 13 residues in the CDR3. The CDR3 nucleotides read TGCAGCGCTGGAGGGGACCCCGTAACTGAAGCTTTCTTT. This codes for CSAGGDPVTEAFF.

This clone appeared a few times. V gene TRBV7-2 combines with J gene TRBJ2-2; 8 nucleotides align to TRBD2. The germline V gene has CDR1 SGHTA and CDR2 FQGNSA. Trimming at V came to 6 bases and at J to 7 bases, leaving 7 bases not matched to a gene. The CDR3 is 14 residues long. The CDR3 spells CASRRAGAVGELFF. DNA of the CDR3: TGTGCCAGCAGACGAGCGGGAGCGGTCGGGGAGCTGTTTTTT.

The chain couples TRBV6-5 to TRBJ1-4; tentative D call: TRBD1 (5 bases). The CDR3 contains 12 residues. The germline V gene has CDR1 MNHEY and CDR2 SVGAGI. The V and J ends lost 6 bases and 8 bases respectively, with 10 bases between them. The chain's CDR3 is CASRLGAEKLFF. CDR3 bases: TGTGCCAGCAGATTAGGGGCAGAAAAACTGTTTTTT.

Many counts were recorded for this clone. J is TRBJ1-5 and V is TRBV4-3; 9 nucleotides agree with TRBD1. The CDR3 is made up of 15 amino acids. V trimming: 5 bases; J trimming: 6 bases; junction bases outside the gene matches: 8. Germline V gene lookup returns CDR1 LGHNA and CDR2 YSLEER. This chain's CDR3 is CASSVRTGDGQPQHF. The DNA of the CDR3 is TGCGCCAGCAGCGTTCGGACAGGGGATGGTCAGCCCCAGCATTTT.

This chain joins TRBV4-3 and TRBJ2-7; TRBD1 is a possible D gene (6 bases). The CDR3 spans 14 residues. V lost 1 base, J lost 5 bases, and 12 bases lay in between. The germline CDR1 and CDR2 sequences are LGHNA and YSLEER. In DNA, the CDR3 is TGCGCCAGCAGCCAAGTGGACAGTAGGGACGAGCAGTACTTC. Translation: CASSQVDSRDEQYF.

This rearrangement joins TRBV7-2 to TRBJ1-3; the match to TRBD1 covers 7 bases. This CDR3 comprises 16 residues. Trimming at V came to 5 bases and at J to 0 bases, leaving 7 bases not matched to a gene. Looked up from germline, CDR1 is SGHTA and CDR2 is FQGNSA. The CDR3 sequence is CASSQRTGSSGNTIYF. The CDR3 nucleotides read TGTGCCAGCAGCCAGAGGACAGGTAGCTCTGGAAACACCATATATTTT.

The rearrangement joins TRBV7-9 to TRBJ2-5; 7 nucleotides agree with TRBD1. Germline loops: CDR1 SEHNR, CDR2 FQNEAQ (reference sequence). With V trimmed by 5 bases and J by 1 base, 7 bases remained unmatched. There are 15 residues in the CDR3. The chain's CDR3 is CASSQGDSPQETQYF. The DNA of the CDR3 is TGTGCCAGCAGCCAAGGGGACAGTCCCCAAGAGACCCAGTACTTC.

The chain recombines TRBV7-9 with TRBJ2-7, with 7 bases matching TRBD2. The CDR3 consists of 16 residues. Trimming removed 1 base from V and 0 bases from J; junction bases left unmatched: 6. CDR1 and CDR2 from the germline V gene are SEHNR and FQNEAQ (reference sequence). CDR3 in amino acids: CASSLGLAVGSYEQYF. The DNA of the CDR3 is TGTGCCAGCAGCTTAGGCCTAGCGGTGGGCTCCTACGAGCAGTACTTC.

The sample holds a few counts of this clone. This chain joins TRBV11-3 and TRBJ2-1; D not certain. The CDR3 extends over 11 amino acids. Per the germline V gene, CDR1 is SGHNT and CDR2 is YENEEA. V was shortened by 3 bases and J by 5 bases, with 2 bases between the two germline ends. CDR3 nucleotide sequence: TGTGCCAGCAGCTTCGACAATGAGCAGTTCTTC. It encodes CASSFDNEQFF. Looking up the rest from reference TRBV11-3 and TRBJ2-1 gives the full variable domain: EAGVVQSPRYKIIEKKQPVAFWCNPISGHNTLYWYLQNLGQGPELLIRYENEEAVDDSQLPKDRFSAERLKGVDSTLKIQPAELGDSAVYLCASSFDNEQFFGPGTRLTVL.